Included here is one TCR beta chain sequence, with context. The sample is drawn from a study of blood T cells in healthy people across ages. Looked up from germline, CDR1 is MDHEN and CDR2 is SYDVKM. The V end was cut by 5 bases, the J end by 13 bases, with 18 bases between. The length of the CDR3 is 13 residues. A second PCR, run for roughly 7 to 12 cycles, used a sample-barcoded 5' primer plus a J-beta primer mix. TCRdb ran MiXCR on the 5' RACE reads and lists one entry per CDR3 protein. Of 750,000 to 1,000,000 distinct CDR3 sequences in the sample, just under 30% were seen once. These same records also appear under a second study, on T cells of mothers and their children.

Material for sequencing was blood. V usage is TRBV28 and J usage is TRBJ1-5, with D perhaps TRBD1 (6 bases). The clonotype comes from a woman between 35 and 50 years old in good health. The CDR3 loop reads CASSTGYNQSQHF. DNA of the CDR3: TGTGCCAGCAGTACAGGGTACAATCAGTCTCAGCATTTT.